This T cell receptor (beta chain) was identified during a study of blood T cell repertoires in COVID-19. Background on the study: Spain, Italy and the United States supplied samples that represented acute and convalescent COVID-19. PBMCs, B-cell-depleted T cells, or T cells provided the cDNA or gDNA that made up the material.

The germline gives CDR1 KGHSH, CDR2 LQKENI. This CDR3 contains 16 residues. Trimming cost V 2 bases and J 7 bases, with 17 bases left between them. Authors' processing steps: Scientists estimated how many nucleated cells there were by amplifying reference gene primers. Clones were read by immunoSEQ multiplex PCR, and TCRdb kept only the in-frame ones, dropping some. That table is the source of V, J and clone size, and D and trimming were worked out from the DNA. The sample shows 68,000 or so clones, 88% of them seen only once. V usage is TRBV18 and J usage is TRBJ1-4; no definite D call. What was sequenced was peripheral blood. The TCR comes from a woman in her sixties or seventies with acute or convalescent COVID-19. The CDR3 spells CASSPEIEGEGEKLFF. The CDR3 bases are TGTGCCAGCTCACCAGAGATAGAGGGTGAAGGTGAAAAACTGTTTTTT.